The present T cell receptor beta chain was sequenced within a study of blood T cell repertoires in COVID-19. Study-wide background: The analysed material was cDNA or gDNA that came from T cells, B-cell-depleted T cells, or PBMCs.

The V gene's germline CDR1 is MNHEY and CDR2 SVGAGI. The CDR3 totals 15 residues. V lost 2 bases and J lost 5; bases outside the gene matches: 8. The table lists this clone with many counts. Authors' processing steps: Amplification of reference gene primers provided the estimated nucleated cell counts. The table came from immunoSEQ multiplex PCR; TCRdb's copy has only in-frame clones and leaves some out. Clonal size and the V and J genes are those of that table, whereas D and trimming came from the DNA. The repertoire holds about 190,000 clones, with around 80% as singletons. Sample: peripheral blood. This sequence joins TRBV6-5 and TRBJ2-5; TRBD2 aligns across 7 bases. The receptor was isolated from a man in his forties or fifties who had recovered from COVID-19. In DNA form, the CDR3 reads TGTGCCAGCAGTTACGGGAGGGCTAGTGTCGAGACCCAGTACTTC. The encoded protein is CASSYGRASVETQYF.